The TCR beta chain under discussion was sequenced for a study of cytomegalovirus exposure and HLA in healthy donors. Study findings and constraints: Reportedly, a later analysis found an Asian-associated ancestry cluster had fewer N-insertions than the roughly 700-donor mean.

V was trimmed by 3 bases and J by 4 bases, leaving 9 bases between them. CDR3 length equals 13 residues. The V gene's germline CDR1 is MNHNS and CDR2 SASEGT. In the PCR, 60 Vbeta and 13 Jbeta primers were used. The table came from immunoSEQ multiplex PCR; TCRdb's copy has only in-frame clones and leaves some out. The profile shows hundreds of thousands of clones, less than 85% of them singletons. This clone was observed a few times. The antigen is not known. This chain connects TRBV6-1 to TRBJ1-2; the D is unclear. This TCR derives from a man aged 18 to 30 in good health and CMV-seronegative. The sequenced sample was PBMCs. The CDR3 nucleotides are TGTGCCAGCAGTGATGGACTGGTCTATGGCTACACCTTC. It translates to CASSDGLVYGYTF.